This entry lists 21 T cell receptor beta chains sequenced from one sample in a study of OX40 agonist ivuxolimab in advanced cancers. Clones were read by immunoSEQ multiplex PCR, and TCRdb kept only the in-frame ones, dropping some. The table includes 60,000 to 80,000 clones, 81% detected once. This specimen was CD4+ or CD8+ T cells sorted from blood, taken in a trial of the OX40 agonist ivuxolimab. These receptors all stem from an adult with an advanced solid tumor such as melanoma, head and neck, liver or kidney cancer.

Here the CDR3 DNA reads TGTGCCAGCAGCCAAGACCTCCTAGGGCCGGGAAACATTCAGTACTTC. It specifies CASSQDLLGPGNIQYF. The chain joins TRBV4-2 to TRBJ2-4; D gene unclear. CDR1 is LGHNA, CDR2 YNFKEQ, per germline. CDR3 size: 16 residues. Trimming pared 0 bases from V and 6 bases from J, leaving 15 bases between.

The V call is TRBV2, the J call TRBJ2-2, with a weak D call TRBD1 (6 bases). Deletions cut 6 bases from V and 3 bases from J, with 11 bases between. CDR1 SNHLY and CDR2 FYNNEI come from the germline V gene. This CDR3 comprises 14 residues. The CDR3 loop reads CASRAQGYTGELFF. The CDR3 coding sequence is TGTGCCAGCAGAGCCCAGGGGTACACCGGGGAGCTGTTTTTT.

The chain couples TRBV5-8 to TRBJ1-4, with TRBD1 matching over 9 bases. V trimming: 4 bases; J trimming: 6 bases; junction bases outside the gene matches: 4. Germline assignment: CDR1 SGHTS and CDR2 YDEGEE. The CDR3 sequence is 14 residues long. DNA of the CDR3: TGTGCCAGCAGCCCGGACAGGGGTGATGAAAAACTGTTTTTT. Encoded protein: CASSPDRGDEKLFF.

In DNA form, the CDR3 reads TGTGCCAGCAGCTTCTCGCCCAATAATGAAAAACTGTTTTTT. Its protein product is CASSFSPNNEKLFF. V and J are TRBV11-3 and TRBJ1-4; D gene unclear. V was shortened by 3 bases and J by 4 bases, with 9 bases between the two germline ends. From germline, CDR1 is SGHNT and CDR2 YENEEA. The length of the CDR3 is 14 residues.

This clone is a singleton in its sample. The V gene is TRBV6-5, the J gene TRBJ1-1; D gene ambiguous. V shed 0 bases and J shed 0 bases, with 2 bases lying between them. Germline V gene lookup returns CDR1 MNHEY and CDR2 SVGAGI. CDR3 length: 13 amino acids. This chain's CDR3 is CASSYSVNTEAFF. The CDR3 bases are TGTGCCAGCAGTTACTCAGTGAACACTGAAGCTTTCTTT.

The chain recombines TRBV7-3 with TRBJ2-3, with 9 bases matching TRBD1. After removal of 0 bases from V and 6 bases from J, the junction contained 10 bases not matched to a gene. CDR1 and CDR2 from the germline V gene are SGHTA and FQGTGA. The CDR3 contains 17 residues. CDR3 bases: TGTGCCAGCAGCTTAACGCCCGGGACAGGGATGGTTGATACGCAGTATTTT. This codes for CASSLTPGTGMVDTQYF.

This chain uses TRBV30 with TRBJ1-1; possibly TRBD1 for D (6 bases). The CDR3 spans 15 residues. Trimming removed 1 base at V and 8 bases at J, with 20 bases between. CDR1 and CDR2 (germline): GTSNPN, SVGIG (reference sequence). In nucleotides, the CDR3 is TGTGCCTGGAGTGGAATTATGGGAGGGGGGGCCGAAGCTTTCTTT. This sequence encodes CAWSGIMGGGAEAFF.

This clone has just a few counts. The gene calls are TRBV10-3 and TRBJ2-7; 13 bases line up with TRBD2. This CDR3 contains 15 residues. From germline, CDR1 is ENHRY and CDR2 SYGVKD. Germline trimming cut 6 bases from V and 2 bases from J; bases unmatched to any gene: 4. The CDR3 is CAIRGGLAGTYEQYF. The CDR3 DNA sequence: TGTGCCATCAGGGGGGGACTAGCGGGGACCTACGAGCAGTACTTC.

The chain is built from TRBV5-6 and TRBJ2-5, with D tentatively TRBD2 (5 bases). Germline CDR1 SGHDT, CDR2 YYEEEE. CDR3 size: 14 residues. V lost 6 bases and J 6 bases, leaving 18 bases between the germline ends. The CDR3 sequence: CASILSGNRKTQYF. The CDR3 nucleotides are TGTGCCAGCATCCTATCGGGAAATCGAAAGACCCAGTACTTC.

V gene TRBV19 combines with J gene TRBJ2-5; D unclear. Germline V lookup: CDR1 LNHDA, CDR2 SQIVND (reference sequence). V gave up 5 bases and J gave up 2 bases, with 9 bases separating them. This CDR3 comprises 13 residues. The CDR3 sequence is CASSQNRQETQYF. CDR3 DNA: TGTGCCAGTAGTCAGAACAGACAAGAGACCCAGTACTTC.

The sample holds one count of this clone. The gene calls are TRBV7-9 and TRBJ2-1; D not certain. V lost 1 base and J lost 0, with 10 bases in between. CDR1 is SEHNR and CDR2 is FQNEAQ in the germline V gene (reference sequence). This CDR3 region has 16 residues. CDR3 DNA: TGTGCCAGCAGCTTAGTAAACACCTACTCCTACAATGAGCAGTTCTTC. This encodes CASSLVNTYSYNEQFF.

The J gene is TRBJ2-7, the V gene TRBV19, with a weak D call TRBD2 (5 bases). CDR3 size: 14 residues. Germline V CDR1 and CDR2: LNHDA, SQIVND (reference sequence). The V end lost 0 bases, the J end lost 3 bases, and 9 bases lay between the germline ends. In nucleotides, the CDR3 is TGTGCCAGTAGTATAGAGGAACGGGACTACGAGCAGTACTTC. Amino acids: CASSIEERDYEQYF.

The genes are TRBV7-8 and TRBJ2-3; 15 nucleotides agree with TRBD2. The J segment lost 5 bases and the V segment lost 4 bases, leaving 4 bases of the junction unmatched. The CDR3 has 16 residues. Germline CDR1 is SGHVS and CDR2 is FQNEAQ. CDR3 sequence reads: CASSYGLAGGGDTQYF. In DNA form, the CDR3 reads TGTGCCAGCAGCTATGGACTAGCGGGAGGGGGAGATACGCAGTATTTT.

The rearrangement joins TRBV6-5 to TRBJ2-3; D is perhaps TRBD2 (7 bases). V was trimmed by 1 base and J by 0 bases, leaving 11 bases between them. CDR1 and CDR2 (germline): MNHEY, SVGAGI. The CDR3 runs 16 residues. CDR3 sequence: CASSYWGGASTDTQYF. The CDR3 DNA follows: TGTGCCAGCAGTTACTGGGGGGGGGCCAGCACAGATACGCAGTATTTT.

J is TRBJ1-2 and V is TRBV4-1, with TRBD1 matching over 7 bases. The CDR3 covers 15 residues. With V trimmed by 0 bases and J by 5 bases, 6 bases remained unmatched. Per germline, CDR1 MGHRA and CDR2 YSYEKL. The CDR3 protein is CASSQDRGGVYGYTF. CDR3 in DNA: TGCGCCAGCAGCCAAGACAGGGGGGGAGTTTATGGCTACACCTTC.

The V call is TRBV27, the J call TRBJ2-7; D is possibly TRBD2 (6 bases). Trimming shortened V by 8 bases and J by 1 base, and 21 bases separated the two germline ends. Germline V CDR1 and CDR2: MNHEY, SMNVEV (reference sequence). The CDR3 runs 16 residues. The CDR3 protein is CASANDPSAASYEQYF. The DNA for the CDR3 is TGTGCCAGCGCGAACGATCCTAGCGCAGCGTCCTACGAGCAGTACTTC.

The chain joins TRBV28 to TRBJ1-2; D is unresolved. V dropped 8 bases and J dropped 0 bases, with 10 bases sitting between them. This CDR3 has 13 amino acids. The V gene's germline CDR1 is MDHEN and CDR2 SYDVKM. The CDR3 nucleotides are TGTGCCAGCGGGCCGGGTTCTAACTATGGCTACACCTTC. Protein product: CASGPGSNYGYTF.

The gene calls are TRBV2 and TRBJ2-2, with D perhaps matching TRBD1 or TRBD2 (5 bases each). The V gene's germline CDR1 is SNHLY and CDR2 FYNNEI. V gave up 7 bases and J gave up 4 bases, with 16 bases separating them. The CDR3 is 15 amino acids. The CDR3, as DNA: TGTGCCAGCAACTTCGAGGGGTTGGGCACCGGGGAGCTGTTTTTT. Translating gives CASNFEGLGTGELFF.

V usage is TRBV19 and J usage is TRBJ2-5; D not resolved. The germline V gene encodes CDR1 LNHDA and CDR2 SQIVND (reference sequence). The ends were cut back, 10 bases at V and 2 bases at J, with 14 bases in the middle. This CDR3 is built from 13 residues. For the CDR3, the DNA is TGTGCCACTTCTGGATCGCTACAAGAGACCCAGTACTTC. Its protein is CATSGSLQETQYF.

This clone was seen once. This chain uses TRBV4-2 with TRBJ1-6; TRBD1 is a possible D gene (6 bases). Germline lookup yields CDR1 LGHNA and CDR2 YNFKEQ. CDR3 length equals 17 residues. The V end was cut by 2 bases, the J end by 6 bases, with 17 bases between. In DNA, the CDR3 is TGTGCCAGCAGCCAATCCTCCCCCCAGGGGAGTAATTCACCCCTCCACTTT. Encoded protein: CASSQSSPQGSNSPLHF.

This chain connects TRBV5-1 to TRBJ2-2; TRBD1 matches 10 bases. The germline V gene has CDR1 SGHRS and CDR2 YFSETQ. The CDR3 contains 17 residues. V lost 4 bases, J lost 3 bases, and 9 bases stayed unmatched. The DNA of the CDR3 is TGCGCCAGCAGCCCTGGCCCCGGGACAGGGGACACCGGGGAGCTGTTTTTT. Encoded protein: CASSPGPGTGDTGELFF.